This T cell receptor (beta chain) is drawn from a study of cytomegalovirus exposure and HLA in healthy donors. Findings and limits, study-wide: The study listed 150 to 200 cytomegalovirus-associated TCR beta chains. Rarity characterized most TCR sequences, yet some public TCRs appeared in many donors. In a later analysis, common viral pathogens appeared linked to several of the most significant clusters. Later findings reportedly placed an Asian-associated ancestry cluster below the roughly 700-donor mean for N-insertions.

V shed 4 bases and J 3 bases; nucleotides not matched to a gene: 3. Per germline, CDR1 SGHRS and CDR2 YFSETQ. This CDR3 has 13 residues. As concerns this clone: Its antigen is undetermined.

Primers: 60 Vbeta forward and 13 Jbeta reverse. The assay was immunoSEQ multiplex PCR, and TCRdb's table has in-frame clones only and misses some. The data contain approximately 130,000 clones, about 81% of them seen just once; the ten biggest clones take up 5.9%. The receptor was isolated from a woman in her 40s in good health and CMV-seropositive. The chain uses TRBV5-1 and TRBJ2-7, with 8 positions matching TRBD1. Sequenced material: PBMCs. CDR3 sequence (DNA): TGCGCCAGCAGCGAGACAGGGGTCTACGAGCAGTACTTC. Protein sequence: CASSETGVYEQYF. The whole variable domain, filled in from reference TRBV5-1 and TRBJ2-7, reads KAGVTQTPRYLIKTRGQQVTLSCSPISGHRSVSWYQQTPGQGLQFLFEYFSETQRNKGNFPGRFSGRQFSNSRSEMNVSTLELGDSALYLCASSETGVYEQYFGPGTRLTVT.